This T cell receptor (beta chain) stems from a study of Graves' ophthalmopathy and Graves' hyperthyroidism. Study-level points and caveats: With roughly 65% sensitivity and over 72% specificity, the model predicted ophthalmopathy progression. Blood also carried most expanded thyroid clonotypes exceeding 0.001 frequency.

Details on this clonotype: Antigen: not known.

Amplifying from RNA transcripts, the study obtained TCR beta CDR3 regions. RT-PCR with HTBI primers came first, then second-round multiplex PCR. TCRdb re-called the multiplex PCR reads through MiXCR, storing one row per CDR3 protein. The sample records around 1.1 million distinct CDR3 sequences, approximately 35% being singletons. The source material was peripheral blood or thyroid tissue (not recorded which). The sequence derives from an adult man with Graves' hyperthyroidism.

The CDR3 DNA is TGCAGTGCTAGCACCAACAGGGGTGCCTCCTACGAGCAGTACTTC. Encoded protein: CSASTNRGASYEQYF. The gene calls are TRBV20-1 and TRBJ2-7; TRBD1 matches 7 bases. Germline CDR1 DFQATT, CDR2 SNEGSKA (reference sequence). Trimming took 3 bases from V and 0 from J; bases not matched to a gene: 8. CDR3 size: 15 residues.